A selection of T cell receptor beta chains follows, all from one sample in a study of blood T cells in healthy people across ages. TCRdb ran MiXCR on the 5' RACE reads and lists one entry per CDR3 protein. The sample holds approximately 770,000 distinct CDR3 sequences, roughly 60% seen once. Material: blood. These TCRs come from a man aged 25-45 years in good health. Each CDR3 is given with its conserved first and last residue. Fields, in order: V gene, J gene, CDR3 protein.

v_gene: TRBV30
j_gene: TRBJ1-1
CDR3aa: CARSSTLNTEAFF

v_gene: TRBV13
j_gene: TRBJ2-5
CDR3aa: CASSVGRGLGEQYF

v_gene: TRBV28
j_gene: TRBJ2-1
CDR3aa: CASSSATSEAYNEQFF

v_gene: TRBV9
j_gene: TRBJ2-1
CDR3aa: CASSVRDRLNEQFF

v_gene: TRBV6-6
j_gene: TRBJ2-3
CDR3aa: CASSSGQGRDTQYF

v_gene: TRBV4-3
j_gene: TRBJ1-1
CDR3aa: CASSSVQGIEAFF

v_gene: TRBV27
j_gene: TRBJ2-7
CDR3aa: CASIGRGLSGYEQYF

v_gene: TRBV5-1
j_gene: TRBJ2-7
CDR3aa: CASSLAIAGASYEQYF

v_gene: TRBV20-1
j_gene: TRBJ2-7
CDR3aa: CSASSGLFGEQYF

v_gene: TRBV29-1
j_gene: TRBJ2-3
CDR3aa: CSVDGDNADTQYF

v_gene: TRBV20-1
j_gene: TRBJ1-2
CDR3aa: CSAATPGTGGGYTF

v_gene: TRBV12-3/TRBV12-4
j_gene: TRBJ2-5
CDR3aa: CASSAPTGDLRETQYF

v_gene: TRBV9
j_gene: TRBJ2-3
CDR3aa: CASSPHDTRDTQYF

v_gene: TRBV5-1
j_gene: TRBJ2-1
CDR3aa: CASSRMVGSSYNEQFF

v_gene: TRBV7-2
j_gene: TRBJ2-1
CDR3aa: CASSKTTYNEQFF

v_gene: TRBV21-1
j_gene: TRBJ2-7
CDR3aa: CASSSLLPLCRSYEQYF

v_gene: TRBV20-1
j_gene: TRBJ2-4
CDR3aa: CSASRGGRSYF

v_gene: TRBV6-4
j_gene: TRBJ1-2
CDR3aa: CASSERLFYGYTF

v_gene: TRBV19
j_gene: TRBJ2-5
CDR3aa: CASSDGYRGETQYF

v_gene: TRBV3-1
j_gene: TRBJ1-1
CDR3aa: CASSQMLASSTEAFF

v_gene: TRBV28
j_gene: TRBJ2-5
CDR3aa: CASSSPVGGKETQYF

v_gene: TRBV7-2
j_gene: TRBJ2-7
CDR3aa: CASTNPRASGGLPYEQYF

v_gene: TRBV5-1
j_gene: TRBJ2-1
CDR3aa: CASSPSGRASRGREQFF

v_gene: TRBV20-1
j_gene: TRBJ2-5
CDR3aa: CSATPPGETQYF

v_gene: TRBV4-2
j_gene: TRBJ1-2
CDR3aa: CASSQDPWTGEGYTF

v_gene: TRBV20-1
j_gene: TRBJ2-3
CDR3aa: CCALPGTSGSTDTQYF

v_gene: TRBV20-1
j_gene: TRBJ2-1
CDR3aa: CSGLAGGGSNEQFF

v_gene: TRBV29-1
j_gene: TRBJ2-1
CDR3aa: CSVEGQYNEQFF

v_gene: TRBV27
j_gene: TRBJ2-4
CDR3aa: CASSARGSYGQYF

v_gene: TRBV5-1
j_gene: TRBJ2-4
CDR3aa: CASREWTGADIQYF

v_gene: TRBV29-1
j_gene: TRBJ2-6
CDR3aa: CSVQDGQSSGANVLTF

v_gene: TRBV19
j_gene: TRBJ2-4
CDR3aa: CASPSGETGEDEQYF

v_gene: TRBV6-2/TRBV6-3
j_gene: TRBJ1-5
CDR3aa: CASSYSIGEPQHF

v_gene: TRBV7-2
j_gene: TRBJ2-5
CDR3aa: CASSPAAVETQYF

v_gene: TRBV7-2
j_gene: TRBJ2-7
CDR3aa: CASSQTGGGEQYF

v_gene: TRBV2
j_gene: TRBJ1-2
CDR3aa: CASSSQGEGYTF